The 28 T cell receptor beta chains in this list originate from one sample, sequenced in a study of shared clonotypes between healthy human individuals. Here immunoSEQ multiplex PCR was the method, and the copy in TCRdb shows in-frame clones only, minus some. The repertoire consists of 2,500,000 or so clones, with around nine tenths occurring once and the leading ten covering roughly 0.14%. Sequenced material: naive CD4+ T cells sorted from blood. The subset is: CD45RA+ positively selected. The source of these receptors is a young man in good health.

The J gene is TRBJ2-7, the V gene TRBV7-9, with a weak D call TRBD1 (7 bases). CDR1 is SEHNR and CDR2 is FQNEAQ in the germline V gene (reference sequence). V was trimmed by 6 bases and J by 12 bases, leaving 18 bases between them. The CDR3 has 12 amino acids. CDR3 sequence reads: CASRPGAGGLYF. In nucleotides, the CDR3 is TGTGCCAGCAGACCGGGGGCAGGGGGGCTGTACTTC.

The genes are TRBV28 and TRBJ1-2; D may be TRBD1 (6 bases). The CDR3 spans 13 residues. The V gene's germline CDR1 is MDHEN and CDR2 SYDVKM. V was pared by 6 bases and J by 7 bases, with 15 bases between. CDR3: CASRTGQSSGYTF. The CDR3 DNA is TGTGCCAGCAGAACGGGACAATCTTCTGGCTACACCTTC.

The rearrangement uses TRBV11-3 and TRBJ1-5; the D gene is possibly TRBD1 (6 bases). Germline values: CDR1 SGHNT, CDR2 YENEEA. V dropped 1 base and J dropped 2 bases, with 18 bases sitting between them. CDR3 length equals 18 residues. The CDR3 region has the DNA TGTGCCAGCAGCTTAGCAACAGGGCGGAAGGGGGGCAATCAGCCCCAGCATTTT. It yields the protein CASSLATGRKGGNQPQHF.

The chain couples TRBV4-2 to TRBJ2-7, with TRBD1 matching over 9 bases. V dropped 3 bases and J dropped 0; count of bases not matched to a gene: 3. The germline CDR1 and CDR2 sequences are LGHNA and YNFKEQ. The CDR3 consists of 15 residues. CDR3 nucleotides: TGTGCCAGCAGCCACGGGACAGGGAGCTCCTACGAGCAGTACTTC. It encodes CASSHGTGSSYEQYF.

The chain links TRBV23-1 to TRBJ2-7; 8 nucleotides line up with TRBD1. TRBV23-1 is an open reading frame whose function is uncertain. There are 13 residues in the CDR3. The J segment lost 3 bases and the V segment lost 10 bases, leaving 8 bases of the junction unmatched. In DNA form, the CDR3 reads TGCGCCAAAGAGGACAGGGCCAACTACGAGCAGTACTTC. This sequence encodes CAKEDRANYEQYF.

The CDR3 DNA is TGTGCCAGCAGCTTATGGCCAGCGGGAGATGGCGGGGAGCTGTTTTTT. Translating it yields CASSLWPAGDGGELFF. This sequence joins TRBV7-2 and TRBJ2-2; 8 nucleotides match TRBD2. The germline gives CDR1 SGHTA, CDR2 FQGNSA. CDR3 length: 16 amino acids. The V and J ends lost 2 bases and 7 bases, in that order; junction bases with no gene match: 9.

CDR3 amino acids: CASSSSGSLSGANVLTF. CDR3 sequence (DNA): TGTGCCAGCAGTTCTAGCGGGAGCCTCTCTGGGGCCAACGTCCTGACTTTC. The chain is built from TRBV11-2 and TRBJ2-6, with 10 bases fitting TRBD2. The germline gives CDR1 SGHAT, CDR2 FQNNGV. There are 17 residues in the CDR3. The ends lost 6 bases at V and 0 bases at J; junction bases unmatched: 5. Filled out from reference TRBV11-2 and TRBJ2-6, the complete variable domain reads EAGVAQSPRYKIIEKRQSVAFWCNPISGHATLYWYQQILGQGPKLLIQFQNNGVVDDSQLPKDRFSAERLKGVDSTLKIQPAKLEDSAVYLCASSSSGSLSGANVLTFGAGSRLTVL.

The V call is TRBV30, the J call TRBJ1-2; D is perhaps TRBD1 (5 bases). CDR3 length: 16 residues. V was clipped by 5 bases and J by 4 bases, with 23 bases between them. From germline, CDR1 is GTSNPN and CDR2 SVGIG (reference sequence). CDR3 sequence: CAWAPGSPLGGYGYTF. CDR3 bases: TGTGCCTGGGCTCCGGGATCCCCCCTGGGGGGCTATGGCTACACCTTC.

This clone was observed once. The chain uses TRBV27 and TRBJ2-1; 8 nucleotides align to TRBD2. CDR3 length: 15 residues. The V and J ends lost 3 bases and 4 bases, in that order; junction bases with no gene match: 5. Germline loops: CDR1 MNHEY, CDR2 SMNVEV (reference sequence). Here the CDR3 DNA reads TGTGCCAGCAGTTTGGGGACTAGACCGTACAATGAGCAGTTCTTC. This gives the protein CASSLGTRPYNEQFF.

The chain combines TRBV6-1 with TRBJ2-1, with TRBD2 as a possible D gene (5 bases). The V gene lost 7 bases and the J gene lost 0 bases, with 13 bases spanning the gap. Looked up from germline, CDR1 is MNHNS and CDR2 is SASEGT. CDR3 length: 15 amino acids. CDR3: CASTIVAYSYNEQFF. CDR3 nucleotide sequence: TGTGCCAGCACTATAGTAGCGTACTCCTACAATGAGCAGTTCTTC.

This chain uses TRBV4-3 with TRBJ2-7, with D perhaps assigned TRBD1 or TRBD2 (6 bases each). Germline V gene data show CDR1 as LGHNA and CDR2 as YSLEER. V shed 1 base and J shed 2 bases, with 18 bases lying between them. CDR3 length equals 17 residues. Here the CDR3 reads CASSQGTGTLATYEQYF. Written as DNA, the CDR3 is TGCGCCAGCAGCCAAGGGACCGGGACACTAGCCACCTACGAGCAGTACTTC.

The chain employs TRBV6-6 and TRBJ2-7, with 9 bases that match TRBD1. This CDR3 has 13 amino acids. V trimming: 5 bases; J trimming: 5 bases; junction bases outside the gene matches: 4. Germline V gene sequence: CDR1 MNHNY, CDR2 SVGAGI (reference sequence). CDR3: CASSRRDRDEQYF. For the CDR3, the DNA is TGTGCCAGCAGTCGCCGGGACAGGGACGAGCAGTACTTC.

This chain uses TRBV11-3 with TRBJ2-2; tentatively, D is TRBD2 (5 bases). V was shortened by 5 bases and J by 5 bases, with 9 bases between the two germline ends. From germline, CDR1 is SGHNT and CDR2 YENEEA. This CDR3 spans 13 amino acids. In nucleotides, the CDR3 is TGTGCCAGCAGCCGTAGAGGGACCGGGGAGCTGTTTTTT. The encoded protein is CASSRRGTGELFF.

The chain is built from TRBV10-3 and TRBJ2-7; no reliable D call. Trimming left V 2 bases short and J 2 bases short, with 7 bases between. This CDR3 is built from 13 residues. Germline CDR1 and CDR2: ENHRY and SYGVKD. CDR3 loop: CAISEAPPYEQYF. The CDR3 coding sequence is TGTGCCATCAGTGAGGCCCCTCCCTACGAGCAGTACTTC.

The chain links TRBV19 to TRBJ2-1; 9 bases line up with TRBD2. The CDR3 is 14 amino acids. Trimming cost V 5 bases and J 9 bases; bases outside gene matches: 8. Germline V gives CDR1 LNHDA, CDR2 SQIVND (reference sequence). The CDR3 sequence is CASSQSGGIGEQFF. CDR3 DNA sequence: TGTGCCAGTAGTCAGAGCGGGGGGATTGGTGAGCAGTTCTTC.

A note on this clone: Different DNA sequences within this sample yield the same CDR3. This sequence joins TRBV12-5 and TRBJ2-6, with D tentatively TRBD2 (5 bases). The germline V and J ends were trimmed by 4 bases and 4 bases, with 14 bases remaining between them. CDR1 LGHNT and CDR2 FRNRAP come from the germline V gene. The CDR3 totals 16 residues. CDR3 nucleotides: TGTGCTAGTGGTTCTCCGGGTCCGGGGGGGGCCAACGTCCTGACTTTC. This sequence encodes CASGSPGPGGANVLTF.

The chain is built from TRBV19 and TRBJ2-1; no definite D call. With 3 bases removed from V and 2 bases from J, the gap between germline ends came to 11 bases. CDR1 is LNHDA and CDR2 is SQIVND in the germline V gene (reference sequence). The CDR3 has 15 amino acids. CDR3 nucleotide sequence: TGTGCCAGTAGTATGGGGTTGGGGACCTACAATGAGCAGTTCTTC. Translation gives CASSMGLGTYNEQFF.

CDR3 coding DNA: TGTGCCTGGACCGAAAAAGTAGCCGGGTCCTATAATTCACCCCTCCACTTT. This gives the protein CAWTEKVAGSYNSPLHF. This chain uses TRBV30 with TRBJ1-6; no firm D call. V lost 4 bases and J lost 1, with 17 bases in between. The CDR3 runs 17 residues. CDR1 is GTSNPN, CDR2 SVGIG, per germline (reference sequence).

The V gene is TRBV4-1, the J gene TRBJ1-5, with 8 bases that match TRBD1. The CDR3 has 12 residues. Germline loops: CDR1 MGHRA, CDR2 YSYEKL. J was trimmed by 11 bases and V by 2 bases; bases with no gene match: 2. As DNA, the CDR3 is TGCGCCAGCAGCCAACAGACAGGGGCCCAGCATTTT. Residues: CASSQQTGAQHF.

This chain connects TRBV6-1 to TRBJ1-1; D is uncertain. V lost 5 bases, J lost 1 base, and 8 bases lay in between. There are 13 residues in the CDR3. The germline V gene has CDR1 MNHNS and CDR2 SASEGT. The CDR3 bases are TGTGCCAGCAGTACGACCCCGAACACTGAAGCTTTCTTT. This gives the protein CASSTTPNTEAFF.

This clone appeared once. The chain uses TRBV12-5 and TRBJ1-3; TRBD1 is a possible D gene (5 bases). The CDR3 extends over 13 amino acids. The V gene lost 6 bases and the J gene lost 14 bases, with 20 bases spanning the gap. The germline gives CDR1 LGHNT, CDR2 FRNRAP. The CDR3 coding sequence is TGTGCTAGTGGCAGACTGACCCGGGGGGAGGTATATTTT. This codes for CASGRLTRGEVYF. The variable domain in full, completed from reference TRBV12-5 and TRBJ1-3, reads DARVTQTPRHKVTEMGQEVTMRCQPILGHNTVFWYRQTMMQGLELLAYFRNRAPLDDSGMPKDRFSAEMPDATLATLKIQPSEPRDSAVYFCASGRLTRGEVYFGEGSWLTVV.

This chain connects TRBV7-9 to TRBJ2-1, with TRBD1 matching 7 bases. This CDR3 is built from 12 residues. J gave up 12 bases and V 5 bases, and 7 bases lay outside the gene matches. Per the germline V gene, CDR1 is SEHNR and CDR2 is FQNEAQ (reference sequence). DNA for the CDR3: TGTGCCAGCAGCATACAGGGGAAGGGGCAGTTCTTC. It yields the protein CASSIQGKGQFF.

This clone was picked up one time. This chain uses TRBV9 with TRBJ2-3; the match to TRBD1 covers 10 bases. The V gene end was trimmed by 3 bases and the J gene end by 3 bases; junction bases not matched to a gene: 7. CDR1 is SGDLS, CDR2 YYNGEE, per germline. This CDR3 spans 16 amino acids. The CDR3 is CASSAMTGGATDTQYF. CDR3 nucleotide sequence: TGTGCCAGCAGCGCAATGACAGGGGGCGCAACAGATACGCAGTATTTT. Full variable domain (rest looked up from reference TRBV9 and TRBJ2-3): DSGVTQTPKHLITATGQRVTLRCSPRSGDLSVYWYQQSLDQGLQFLIQYYNGEERAKGNILERFSAQQFPDLHSELNLSSLELGDSALYFCASSAMTGGATDTQYFGPGTRLTVL.

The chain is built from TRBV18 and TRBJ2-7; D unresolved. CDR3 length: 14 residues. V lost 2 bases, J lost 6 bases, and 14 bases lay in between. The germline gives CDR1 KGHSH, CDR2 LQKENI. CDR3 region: CASSPGVQRSEQYF. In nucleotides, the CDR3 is TGTGCCAGCTCACCAGGAGTCCAGAGGTCCGAGCAGTACTTC.

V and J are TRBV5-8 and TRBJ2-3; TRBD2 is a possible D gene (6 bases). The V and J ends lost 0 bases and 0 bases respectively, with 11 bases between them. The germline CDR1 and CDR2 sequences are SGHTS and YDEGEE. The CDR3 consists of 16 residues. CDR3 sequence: CASSLGPGLSTDTQYF. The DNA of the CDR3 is TGTGCCAGCAGCTTGGGTCCGGGACTGAGCACAGATACGCAGTATTTT.

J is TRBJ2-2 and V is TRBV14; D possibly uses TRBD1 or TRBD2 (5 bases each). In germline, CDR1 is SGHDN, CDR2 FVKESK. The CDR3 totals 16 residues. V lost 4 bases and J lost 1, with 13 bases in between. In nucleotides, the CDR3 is TGTGCCAGCAGCCGACTCGGTGGGGGGAACACCGGGGAGCTGTTTTTT. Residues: CASSRLGGGNTGELFF.

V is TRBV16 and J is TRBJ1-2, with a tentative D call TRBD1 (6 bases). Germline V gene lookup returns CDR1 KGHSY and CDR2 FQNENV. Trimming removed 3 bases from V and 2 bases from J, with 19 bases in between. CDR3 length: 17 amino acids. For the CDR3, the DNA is TGTGCCAGCAGCCATCCAGACCGACAGGCACCAAACTATGGCTACACCTTC. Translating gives CASSHPDRQAPNYGYTF.

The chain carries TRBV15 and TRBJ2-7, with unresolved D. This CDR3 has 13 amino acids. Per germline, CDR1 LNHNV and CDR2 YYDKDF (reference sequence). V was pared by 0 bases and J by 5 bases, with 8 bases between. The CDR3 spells CATSRELVDEQYF. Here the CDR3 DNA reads TGTGCCACCAGCAGAGAGCTAGTGGACGAGCAGTACTTC.